The rows below give T cell receptor beta chains drawn from one sample of a study of chemoradiotherapy in HPV16-positive cancers. The table came from immunoSEQ multiplex PCR; TCRdb's copy has only in-frame clones and leaves some out. This table has about 39,000 clones, 76% appearing once. This sample comprised blood, obtained from a patient who underwent chemoradiotherapy. The receptor source for this set is a human donor with HPV-associated anogenital cancer. Each CDR3 is given with its conserved first and last residue. A D gene is named only where the DNA matches it firmly. The size entry is marked missing in some rows and otherwise reads once, few, many or a size class.

v_call: TRBV6-1
j_call: TRBJ1-5
clone_size: few
d_call: -
cdr3_length: 15
cdr3_aa: CASSSTGNSNQPQHF
cdr3_nt: TGTGCCAGCAGTTCAACAGGGAATAGCAATCAGCCCCAGCATTTT

v_call: TRBV11-2
j_call: TRBJ2-7
clone_size: -
d_call: -
cdr3_length: 15
cdr3_aa: CASSALGMGLYEQYF
cdr3_nt: TGTGCCAGCAGCGCCTTGGGAATGGGGCTCTACGAGCAGTACTTC

v_call: TRBV7-9
j_call: TRBJ1-2
clone_size: -
d_call: TRBD1
cdr3_length: 13
cdr3_aa: CASSPGGPYGYTF
cdr3_nt: TGTGCCAGCAGCCCAGGGGGCCCTTATGGCTACACCTTC

v_call: TRBV10-2
j_call: TRBJ1-3
clone_size: -
d_call: -
cdr3_length: 16
cdr3_aa: CASSLAEFLQGNTIYF
cdr3_nt: TGCGCCAGCAGTCTGGCCGAATTCTTGCAAGGAAACACCATATATTTT

v_call: TRBV18
j_call: TRBJ2-3
clone_size: -
d_call: TRBD1
cdr3_length: 18
cdr3_aa: CASSPDRVQTLYTDTQYF
cdr3_nt: TGTGCCAGCTCGCCAGACAGGGTGCAAACCCTCTACACAGATACGCAGTATTTT

v_call: TRBV10-3
j_call: TRBJ1-2
clone_size: -
d_call: -
cdr3_length: 13
cdr3_aa: CAISDQGAYGYTF
cdr3_nt: TGTGCCATCAGTGATCAAGGGGCCTATGGCTACACCTTC

v_call: TRBV6-1
j_call: TRBJ2-3
clone_size: -
d_call: TRBD2
cdr3_length: 13
cdr3_aa: CASRTSSTDTQYF
cdr3_nt: TGTGCCAGCAGGACTAGCAGCACAGATACGCAGTATTTT

v_call: TRBV18
j_call: TRBJ2-7
clone_size: -
d_call: -
cdr3_length: 13
cdr3_aa: CASSPSLGYEQYF
cdr3_nt: TGTGCCAGCTCACCCAGCTTAGGCTACGAGCAGTACTTC

v_call: TRBV5-1
j_call: TRBJ2-5
clone_size: -
d_call: -
cdr3_length: 14
cdr3_aa: CASSLEGGIETQYF
cdr3_nt: TGCGCCAGCAGCTTGGAGGGGGGGATAGAGACCCAGTACTTC

v_call: TRBV6-6
j_call: TRBJ2-1
clone_size: -
d_call: -
cdr3_length: 14
cdr3_aa: CASRTPQGSNEQFF
cdr3_nt: TGTGCCAGCAGGACCCCACAGGGTAGCAATGAGCAGTTCTTC

v_call: TRBV10-3
j_call: TRBJ2-5
clone_size: -
d_call: TRBD2
cdr3_length: 16
cdr3_aa: CAITQRDTLAGETQYF
cdr3_nt: TGTGCCATCACCCAGCGGGACACACTAGCGGGGGAGACCCAGTACTTC

v_call: TRBV18
j_call: TRBJ1-4
clone_size: -
d_call: TRBD1
cdr3_length: 14
cdr3_aa: CASSPEQGNEKLFF
cdr3_nt: TGTGCCAGCTCACCGGAACAGGGGAATGAAAAACTGTTTTTT

v_call: TRBV6-1
j_call: TRBJ2-5
clone_size: -
d_call: TRBD2
cdr3_length: 17
cdr3_aa: CASSASGLAGGLETQYF
cdr3_nt: TGTGCCAGCAGTGCGAGCGGACTAGCGGGGGGGTTGGAGACCCAGTACTTC

v_call: TRBV5-1
j_call: TRBJ2-3
clone_size: -
d_call: TRBD1
cdr3_length: 15
cdr3_aa: CASSLTGAPTDTQYF
cdr3_nt: TGCGCCAGCAGCTTGACAGGGGCTCCTACAGATACGCAGTATTTT

v_call: TRBV9
j_call: TRBJ1-5
clone_size: -
d_call: -
cdr3_length: 15
cdr3_aa: CASSVGPDGYQPQHF
cdr3_nt: TGTGCCAGCAGCGTAGGTCCCGACGGGTATCAGCCCCAGCATTTT

v_call: TRBV5-1
j_call: TRBJ2-2
clone_size: -
d_call: -
cdr3_length: 14
cdr3_aa: CASKLGVNTGELFF
cdr3_nt: TGCGCCAGCAAACTTGGGGTGAACACCGGGGAGCTGTTTTTT

v_call: TRBV5-4
j_call: TRBJ1-3
clone_size: few
d_call: -
cdr3_length: 14
cdr3_aa: CASTTGTAGNTIYF
cdr3_nt: TGTGCCAGCACCACAGGGACTGCTGGAAACACCATATATTTT

v_call: TRBV2
j_call: TRBJ1-5
clone_size: -
d_call: -
cdr3_length: 13
cdr3_aa: CASSDGWNQPQHF
cdr3_nt: TGTGCCAGCAGTGACGGGTGGAATCAGCCCCAGCATTTT

v_call: TRBV7-7
j_call: TRBJ2-3
clone_size: once
d_call: -
cdr3_length: 14
cdr3_aa: CASSPRLDADTQYF
cdr3_nt: TGTGCCAGCAGCCCCCGACTAGACGCAGATACGCAGTATTTT

v_call: TRBV6-4
j_call: TRBJ2-1
clone_size: -
d_call: TRBD1
cdr3_length: 13
cdr3_aa: CASSEIQGTEQFF
cdr3_nt: TGTGCCAGCAGTGAGATACAGGGGACTGAGCAGTTCTTC

v_call: TRBV18
j_call: TRBJ2-5
clone_size: -
d_call: -
cdr3_length: 12
cdr3_aa: CASSPPGETQYF
cdr3_nt: TGTGCCAGCTCACCCCCTGGGGAGACCCAGTACTTC

v_call: TRBV29-1
j_call: TRBJ2-3
clone_size: -
d_call: -
cdr3_length: 12
cdr3_aa: CSVDSGADTQYF
cdr3_nt: TGCAGCGTTGATTCGGGGGCCGATACGCAGTATTTT

v_call: TRBV6-1
j_call: TRBJ1-2
clone_size: -
d_call: TRBD1
cdr3_length: 16
cdr3_aa: CASSELIGTAIYGYTF
cdr3_nt: TGTGCCAGCAGTGAACTGATAGGGACAGCGATTTATGGCTACACCTTC

v_call: TRBV10-3
j_call: TRBJ1-1
clone_size: few
d_call: -
cdr3_length: 13
cdr3_aa: CAIISAGGTEAFF
cdr3_nt: TGTGCCATCATTTCGGCGGGTGGCACTGAAGCTTTCTTT

v_call: TRBV4-2
j_call: TRBJ1-2
clone_size: -
d_call: -
cdr3_length: 13
cdr3_aa: CASSQEVAGGYTF
cdr3_nt: TGTGCCAGCAGCCAAGAGGTCGCGGGCGGCTACACCTTC

v_call: TRBV5-1
j_call: TRBJ2-7
clone_size: -
d_call: -
cdr3_length: 13
cdr3_aa: CASSLVGAHEQYF
cdr3_nt: TGCGCCAGCAGCTTGGTTGGGGCGCACGAGCAGTACTTC

v_call: TRBV5-5
j_call: TRBJ1-2
clone_size: -
d_call: -
cdr3_length: 15
cdr3_aa: CASNPPGSPLYGYTF
cdr3_nt: TGTGCCAGCAACCCCCCTGGGAGTCCCCTATATGGCTACACCTTC

v_call: TRBV6-1
j_call: TRBJ2-5
clone_size: -
d_call: TRBD1
cdr3_length: 15
cdr3_aa: CASDAGQGYQETQYF
cdr3_nt: TGTGCCAGCGATGCGGGACAGGGGTACCAAGAGACCCAGTACTTC

v_call: TRBV5-8
j_call: TRBJ2-1
clone_size: -
d_call: TRBD1
cdr3_length: 15
cdr3_aa: CASSAGTGTYNEQFF
cdr3_nt: TGTGCCAGCAGCGCCGGGACAGGGACCTACAATGAGCAGTTCTTC

v_call: TRBV5-1
j_call: TRBJ2-7
clone_size: -
d_call: -
cdr3_length: 14
cdr3_aa: CASSPRTQAYEQYF
cdr3_nt: TGCGCCAGCAGCCCCCGGACACAAGCCTACGAGCAGTACTTC

v_call: TRBV6-6
j_call: TRBJ2-5
clone_size: -
d_call: TRBD1
cdr3_length: 14
cdr3_aa: CASSYSPGGETQYF
cdr3_nt: TGTGCCAGCAGTTACTCGCCAGGGGGAGAGACCCAGTACTTC

v_call: TRBV5-6
j_call: TRBJ2-5
clone_size: -
d_call: TRBD1
cdr3_length: 14
cdr3_aa: CASSFVTGEETQYF
cdr3_nt: TGTGCCAGCAGCTTCGTTACAGGGGAAGAGACCCAGTACTTC

v_call: TRBV19
j_call: TRBJ1-5
clone_size: -
d_call: -
cdr3_length: 16
cdr3_aa: CASVPLGGLRNQPQHF
cdr3_nt: TGTGCCAGCGTCCCACTCGGGGGGCTTCGCAATCAGCCCCAGCATTTT

v_call: TRBV6-5
j_call: TRBJ2-7
clone_size: -
d_call: TRBD2
cdr3_length: 14
cdr3_aa: CASNLGGGAGEQYF
cdr3_nt: TGTGCCAGCAACTTAGGCGGGGGGGCCGGCGAGCAGTACTTC

v_call: TRBV5-1
j_call: TRBJ2-1
clone_size: -
d_call: TRBD1
cdr3_length: 17
cdr3_aa: CASGRGGGDRAYNEQFF
cdr3_nt: TGCGCCAGCGGCAGAGGAGGGGGGGACAGGGCCTACAATGAGCAGTTCTTC

v_call: TRBV10-3
j_call: TRBJ1-6
clone_size: -
d_call: TRBD1
cdr3_length: 15
cdr3_aa: CAITPGQGASSPLHF
cdr3_nt: TGTGCCATCACTCCGGGACAGGGGGCGAGTTCACCCCTCCACTTT

v_call: TRBV19
j_call: TRBJ1-1
clone_size: -
d_call: -
cdr3_length: 17
cdr3_aa: CASSIGGSSPPNTEAFF
cdr3_nt: TGTGCCAGTAGTATAGGCGGCAGTTCCCCGCCGAACACTGAAGCTTTCTTT

v_call: TRBV18
j_call: TRBJ1-6
clone_size: -
d_call: TRBD1
cdr3_length: 15
cdr3_aa: CASSPPRDSGSPLHF
cdr3_nt: TGTGCCAGCTCACCACCCCGGGACAGTGGTTCACCCCTCCACTTT